This T cell receptor beta chain comes out of a study of regulatory T cells in long-lasting Graves disease. Arm-PCR with iRepertoire HTBI primers amplified the CDR3 regions for these TCR beta libraries. TCRdb itself ran the multiplex PCR reads through MiXCR, one entry per CDR3 protein. The sample has approximately 300,000 distinct CDR3 sequences, under 20% seen once. A few counts support this clonotype. Its antigen is still unknown. The study, taken as a whole, reports: The study found persistent patients shared more public clonotypes (roughly 2,800) than new patients (over 900). Persistent Graves' patients showed a TCR diversity that was lower than that of newly diagnosed ones. Persistent disease samples used TRBV28, TRBJ1-2 and TRBJ2-5 preferentially.

The time point denotes: newly diagnosed GD, antithyroid drugs for less than 3 months. PBMCs were the source of the RNA used for TCR sequencing. The trim removed 2 bases at V and 7 bases at J, leaving 8 bases unmatched. CDR1 and CDR2 (germline): MGHDK, SYGVNS. The CDR3 loop spans 16 amino acids. Material: peripheral blood mononuclear cells (PBMCs), obtained at new diagnosis, from a patient treated with antithyroid drugs. The genes are TRBV25-1 and TRBJ2-2; TRBD1 matches 9 bases. The receptor comes from a female donor with Graves disease. The CDR3 region has the DNA TGTGCCAGCAGTGAACCGGACAGGGGAACGGACGGGGAGCTGTTTTTT. Translated, it gives CASSEPDRGTDGELFF.